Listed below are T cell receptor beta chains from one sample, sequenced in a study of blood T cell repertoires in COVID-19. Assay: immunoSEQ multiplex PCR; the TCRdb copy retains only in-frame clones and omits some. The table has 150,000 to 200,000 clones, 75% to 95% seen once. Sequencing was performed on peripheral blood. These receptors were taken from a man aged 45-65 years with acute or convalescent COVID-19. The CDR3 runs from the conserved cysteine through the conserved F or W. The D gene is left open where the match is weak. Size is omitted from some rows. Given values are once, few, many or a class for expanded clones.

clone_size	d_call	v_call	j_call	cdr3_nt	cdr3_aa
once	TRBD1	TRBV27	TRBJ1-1	TGTGCCAGCAGTTTATATGACAGGGGCACTGAAGCTTTCTTT	CASSLYDRGTEAFF
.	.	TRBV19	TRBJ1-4	TGTGCCAGTAGTATAGAAGGAAGCGGTGAAAAACTGTTTTTT	CASSIEGSGEKLFF
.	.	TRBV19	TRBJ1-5	TGTGCCAGTAGCCATCTGACAGATGGCAATCAGCCCCAGCATTTT	CASSHLTDGNQPQHF
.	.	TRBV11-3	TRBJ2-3	TGTGCCAGCAGCTCGGCAGGGACAGATACGCAGTATTTT	CASSSAGTDTQYF
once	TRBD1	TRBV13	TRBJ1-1	TGTGCCAGCAGCTTAGTAGACAGGGGCACTGAAGCTTTCTTT	CASSLVDRGTEAFF
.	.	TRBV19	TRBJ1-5	TGTGCCAGTAGTATAGTTGGGCTTCAGCCCCAGCATTTT	CASSIVGLQPQHF
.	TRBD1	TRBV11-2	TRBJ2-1	TGTGCCAGCAGCACACGCCGGGACAGCCGTAATGAGCAGTTCTTC	CASSTRRDSRNEQFF
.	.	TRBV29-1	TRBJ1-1	TGCAGCGTTGACGGCAGGGTGGATCCTATGAACACTGAAGCTTTCTTT	CSVDGRVDPMNTEAFF
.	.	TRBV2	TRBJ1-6	TGTGCCAGCAGTGTAAGGGGAAATTCACCCCTCCACTTT	CASSVRGNSPLHF
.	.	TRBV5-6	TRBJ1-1	TGTGCCAGCAGCTTGCTATTTCGCCCAGGGAACACTGAAGCTTTCTTT	CASSLLFRPGNTEAFF
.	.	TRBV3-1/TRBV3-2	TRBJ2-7	TGTGCCAGCAGCCAAGAAGGCGGGGTCCACGAGCAGTACTTC	CASSQEGGVHEQYF
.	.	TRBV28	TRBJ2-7	TGTGCCAGCAGAGCTACTGTCTACGAGCAGTACTTC	CASRATVYEQYF
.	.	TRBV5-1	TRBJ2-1	TGCGCCAGCAGCTTGGGAATTAGCGACAATGAGCAGTTCTTC	CASSLGISDNEQFF
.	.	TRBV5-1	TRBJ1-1	TGCGCCAGCAGGATGGGGGCCGGCACTGAAGCTTTCTTT	CASRMGAGTEAFF
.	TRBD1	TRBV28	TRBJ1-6	TGTGCCAGCAGGTTAGACAGGGAAAATTCACCCCTCCACTTT	CASRLDRENSPLHF
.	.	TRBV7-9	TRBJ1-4	TGTGCCAGCAGCCCCCACAGTGCAACTAATGAAAAACTGTTTTTT	CASSPHSATNEKLFF
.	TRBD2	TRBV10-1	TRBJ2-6	TGCGCCAGCCCAGGACTAGCGGGGGGTCCGGGGGCCAACGTCCTGACTTTC	CASPGLAGGPGANVLTF
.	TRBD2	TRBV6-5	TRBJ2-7	TGTGCCAGCAGCCCGGAGGGGCTAGCGGGAGTGCAATTC	CASSPEGLAGVQF
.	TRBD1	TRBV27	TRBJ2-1	TGTGCCAGCAGTTTATTCCGGGACAGGGGCGAGGGGAACAAGGGTGAGCAGTTCTTC	CASSLFRDRGEGNKGEQFF
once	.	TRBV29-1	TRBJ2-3	TGCAGCGTGCACAGGGACGCAGATACGCAGTATTTT	CSVHRDADTQYF
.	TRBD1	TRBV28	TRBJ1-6	TGTGCCAGCAGTTCCGAAAGCCCAGGACAGGGAGTCACCCTCCACTTT	CASSSESPGQGVTLHF
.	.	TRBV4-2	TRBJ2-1	TGTGCCAGCAGCCAAGAGGCGTTAGGAGGGATCTCCTACAATGAGCAGTTCTTC	CASSQEALGGISYNEQFF
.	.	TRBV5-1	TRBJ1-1	TGCGCCAGCAGCCCGGGACACATCTCGGGAAACACTGAAGCTTTCTTT	CASSPGHISGNTEAFF
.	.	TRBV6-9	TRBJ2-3	TGTGCCAGCAGTTATCGTGCTGGGACACTGAGCACAGATACGCAGTATTTT	CASSYRAGTLSTDTQYF
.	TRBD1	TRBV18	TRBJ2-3	TGTGCCAGCTCACCTTCGACAGGGGGCAAGGGAGATACGCAGTATTTT	CASSPSTGGKGDTQYF
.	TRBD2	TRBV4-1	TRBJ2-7	TGCGCCAGCAGCCAAAGCCCCGGGACTAGCGGCTACGAGCAGTACTTC	CASSQSPGTSGYEQYF
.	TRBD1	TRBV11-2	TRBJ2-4	TGTGCCAGCAGCTTCACAGGGGATGTCATTCAGTACTTC	CASSFTGDVIQYF
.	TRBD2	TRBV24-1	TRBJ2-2	TGTGCCACCAGCACACTAGCGGGACCCCCAGAGGAGCTGTTTTTT	CATSTLAGPPEELFF
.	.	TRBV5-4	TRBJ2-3	TGTGCCAGCAGCTTGGCAAGGGAGACGGGCACAGATACGCAGTATTTT	CASSLARETGTDTQYF
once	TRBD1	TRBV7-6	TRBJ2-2	TGTGCCAGCAGCCGAACGGCAGGACAGGGGACCAACACCGGGGAGCTGTTTTTT	CASSRTAGQGTNTGELFF
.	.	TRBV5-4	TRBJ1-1	TGTGCCAGCAGCTTGGCCAAGAACACTGAAGCTTTCTTT	CASSLAKNTEAFF
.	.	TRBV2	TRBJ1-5	TGTGCCAGCAGTGAGCAGGGGACACCAAATCAGCCCCAGCATTTT	CASSEQGTPNQPQHF
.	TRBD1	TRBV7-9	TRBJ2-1	TGTGCCAGCAGCCCACCCGACAGGGGAAGAGGGAATGAGCAGTTCTTC	CASSPPDRGRGNEQFF
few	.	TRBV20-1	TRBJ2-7	TGCAGTGCTTCAGGATCCTACGAGCAGTACTTC	CSASGSYEQYF
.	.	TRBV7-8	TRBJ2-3	TGTGCCAGCAGCTTGCGGTTCGGCACAGATACGCAGTATTTT	CASSLRFGTDTQYF
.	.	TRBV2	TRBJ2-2	TGTGCCAGCAGTGAAGTCGGTGGTGACGGGGAGCTGTTTTTT	CASSEVGGDGELFF
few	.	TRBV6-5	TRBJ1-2	TGTGCCAGCAGTTACTCCGGGCAGGGCTGGGGCTATGGCTACACCTTC	CASSYSGQGWGYGYTF
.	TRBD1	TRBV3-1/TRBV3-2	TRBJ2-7	TGTGCCAGCAGCCAACCAAGGACAGGGCAATCCTACGAGCAGTACTTC	CASSQPRTGQSYEQYF
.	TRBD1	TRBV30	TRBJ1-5	TGTGCCTGGAGTGTACGGGACAGAAGATTTGAGCCCCAGCATTTT	CAWSVRDRRFEPQHF
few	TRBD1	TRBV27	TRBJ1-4	TGTGCCAGCAGCTCCGGGACAGGGGTTGAAAAACTGTTTTTT	CASSSGTGVEKLFF
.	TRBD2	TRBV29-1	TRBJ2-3	TGCAGCGCCCGTGGGCTAGCGGGGGGGCAGTCAGATACGCAGTATTTT	CSARGLAGGQSDTQYF
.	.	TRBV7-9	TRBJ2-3	TGTGCCAGCAGCTCAAATAAGGACAGTAGCACAGATACGCAGTATTTT	CASSSNKDSSTDTQYF
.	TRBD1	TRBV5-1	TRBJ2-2	TGCGCCAGCAGCTACTCCGGGACAGGGAAAGCCGGGGAGCTGTTTTTT	CASSYSGTGKAGELFF
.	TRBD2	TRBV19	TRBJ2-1	TGTGCCAGTAAGCCGCGACTAGCGGGAGGGTACAATGAGCAGTTCTTC	CASKPRLAGGYNEQFF
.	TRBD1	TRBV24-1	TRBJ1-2	TGTGCCACCAGTGACCCGTCCGGGACAGAGCATGGCTACACCTTC	CATSDPSGTEHGYTF